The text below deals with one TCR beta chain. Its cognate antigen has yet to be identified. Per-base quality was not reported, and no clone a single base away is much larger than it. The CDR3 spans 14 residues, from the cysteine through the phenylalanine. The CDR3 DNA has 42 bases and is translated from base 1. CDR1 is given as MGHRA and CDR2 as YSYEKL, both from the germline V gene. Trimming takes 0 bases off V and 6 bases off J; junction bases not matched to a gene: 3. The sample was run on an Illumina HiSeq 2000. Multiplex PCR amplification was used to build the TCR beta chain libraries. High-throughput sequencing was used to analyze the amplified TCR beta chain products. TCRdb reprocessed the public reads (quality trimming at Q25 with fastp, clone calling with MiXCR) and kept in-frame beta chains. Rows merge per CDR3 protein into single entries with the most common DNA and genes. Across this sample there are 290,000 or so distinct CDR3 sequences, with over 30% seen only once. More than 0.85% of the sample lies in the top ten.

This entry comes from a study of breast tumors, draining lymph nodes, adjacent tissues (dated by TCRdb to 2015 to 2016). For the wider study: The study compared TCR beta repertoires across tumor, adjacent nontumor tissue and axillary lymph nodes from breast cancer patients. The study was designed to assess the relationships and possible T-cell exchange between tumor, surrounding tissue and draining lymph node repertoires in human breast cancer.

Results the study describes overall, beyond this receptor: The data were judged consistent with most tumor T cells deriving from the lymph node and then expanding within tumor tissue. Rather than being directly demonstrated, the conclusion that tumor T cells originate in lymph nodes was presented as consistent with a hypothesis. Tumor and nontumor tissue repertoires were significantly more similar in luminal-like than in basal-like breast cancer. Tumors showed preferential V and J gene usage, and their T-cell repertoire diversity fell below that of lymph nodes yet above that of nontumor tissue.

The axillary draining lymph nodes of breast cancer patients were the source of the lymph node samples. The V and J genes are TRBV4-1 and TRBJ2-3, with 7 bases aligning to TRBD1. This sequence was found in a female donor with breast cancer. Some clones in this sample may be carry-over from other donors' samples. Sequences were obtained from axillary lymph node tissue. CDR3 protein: CASSQDPGQDTQYF. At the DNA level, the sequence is TGCGCCAGCAGCCAAGATCCGGGACAGGATACGCAGTATTTT.